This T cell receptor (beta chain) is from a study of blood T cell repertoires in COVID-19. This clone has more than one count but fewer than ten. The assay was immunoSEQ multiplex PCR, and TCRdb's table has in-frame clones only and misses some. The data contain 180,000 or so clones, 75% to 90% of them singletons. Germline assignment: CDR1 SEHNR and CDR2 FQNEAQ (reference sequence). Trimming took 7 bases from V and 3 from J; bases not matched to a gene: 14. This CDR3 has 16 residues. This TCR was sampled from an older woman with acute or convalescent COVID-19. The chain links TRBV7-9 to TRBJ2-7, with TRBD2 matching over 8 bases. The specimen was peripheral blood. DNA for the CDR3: TGTGCCAGCATCAAATCGGCGGGGGGCAGCCACTACGAGCAGTACGTC. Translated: CASIKSAGGSHYEQYV.